The 18 T cell receptor beta chains listed next were all sequenced from one sample in a study of molecular identifiers for immune sequencing clone quantification. Via MiXCR, TCRdb re-called the PCR reads, giving one row per CDR3 protein. This sample yields 600,000 to 650,000 distinct CDR3 sequences, of which roughly 21% are seen a single time; roughly 0.83% belongs to the top ten. The sequenced sample consisted of naive CD8+ T cells from blood, with Jurkat cell RNA spiked in. As to subset: FACS-sorted CD8+CD4-CCR7+CD45RA+ naive T cells. The receptors were gathered from a human donor in good health. Some libraries in this study had Jurkat cell RNA spiked in.

Remarks on this clonotype: One base away lies a much larger clone, so this may be a sequencing read error. The chain combines TRBV5-6 with TRBJ1-4; D possibly corresponds to TRBD1 (5 bases). CDR1 SGHDT and CDR2 YYEEEE come from the germline V gene. The CDR3 runs 15 residues. CDR3 loop: CASSQTGTINEKPFF. The DNA of the CDR3 is TGTGCCAGCAGCCAAACCGGGACGATTAATGAAAAACCGTTTTTT.

This clonotype has at least ten counts. The chain uses TRBV28 and TRBJ2-7; no clear D gene. The CDR3 extends over 10 amino acids. The germline gives CDR1 MDHEN, CDR2 SYDVKM. V shed 8 bases and J shed 3 bases, with 5 bases lying between them. Here the CDR3 DNA reads TGTGCCAGCCGACGCTACGAGCAGTACTTC. Translated, it gives CASRRYEQYF. The full variable domain, its missing parts supplied by reference TRBV28 and TRBJ2-7, is DVKVTQSSRYLVKRTGEKVFLECVQDMDHENMFWYRQDPGLGLRLIYFSYDVKMKEKGDIPEGYSVSREKKERFSLILESASTNQTSMYLCASRRYEQYFGPGTRLTVT.

This clonotype was recorded many times. This sequence joins TRBV30 and TRBJ1-4; tentatively, D is TRBD1 (6 bases). V dropped 5 bases and J dropped 8 bases, with 12 bases sitting between them. Germline lookup yields CDR1 GTSNPN and CDR2 SVGIG (reference sequence). This CDR3 spans 12 amino acids. This CDR3 reads CAWRRDNEKLFF. CDR3 in DNA: TGTGCCTGGCGCCGGGACAACGAAAAACTGTTTTTT. Combining the CDR3 with reference TRBV30 and TRBJ1-4 gives the whole variable domain SQTIHQWPATLVQPVGSPLSLECTVEGTSNPNLYWYRQAAGRGLQLLFYSVGIGQISSEVPQNLSASRPQDRQFILSSKKLLLSDSGFYLCAWRRDNEKLFFGSGTQLSVL.

This clonotype was seen ten or more times. This chain uses TRBV7-2 with TRBJ2-1, with 9 bases matching TRBD2. The germline gives CDR1 SGHTA, CDR2 FQGNSA. The junction had 8 bases not matched to a gene; V was cut back by 5 bases and J by 0 bases. The CDR3 sequence is 17 residues long. The CDR3 here is CASSRVAGASSYNEQFF. DNA for the CDR3: TGTGCCAGCAGCCGAGTAGCGGGGGCCAGCTCCTACAATGAGCAGTTCTTC.

This clonotype was seen more than once but under ten times. This sequence may be a read error, since a much larger clone differs from it by one base. This chain uses TRBV20-1 with TRBJ2-7; D uncertain. The CDR3 has 13 amino acids. Trimming took 3 bases from V and 9 from J, leaving 18 bases between them. Germline V gene sequence: CDR1 DFQATT, CDR2 SNEGSKA (reference sequence). The CDR3 DNA reads TGCAGTGCTAGTCCTACTTATGAAGGCGTGCAGTACTTC. Amino acids: CSASPTYEGVQYF.

This clonotype was seen repeatedly, ten times or more. The gene calls are TRBV19 and TRBJ2-3; 8 bases agree with TRBD2. The J segment lost 6 bases and the V segment lost 4 bases, leaving 9 bases of the junction unmatched. The length of the CDR3 is 15 residues. Germline CDR1 reads LNHDA; CDR2 reads SQIVND (reference sequence). The CDR3 DNA reads TGTGCCAGTAGTACCCCTTGGCGGGGGGCGGATACGCAGTATTTT. Protein sequence: CASSTPWRGADTQYF.

This clonotype was seen ten or more times. This chain uses TRBV6-5 with TRBJ1-1, with D tentatively TRBD1 (6 bases). The CDR3 loop spans 14 amino acids. Between the trimmed V and J ends, which lost 5 bases and 1 base, there was a span of 11 bases. CDR1 and CDR2 (germline): MNHEY, SVGAGI. CDR3 sequence: CASSVWDTNTEAFF. CDR3 sequence (DNA): TGTGCCAGCAGTGTCTGGGACACGAACACTGAAGCTTTCTTT.

The rearrangement uses TRBV27 and TRBJ2-1; 11 bases align to TRBD2. The germline gives CDR1 MNHEY, CDR2 SMNVEV (reference sequence). The CDR3 length is 17 residues. With 3 bases clipped from V and 10 bases from J, the junction kept 14 bases outside the gene matches. The CDR3, as DNA: TGTGCCAGCAGTTTTCATAGCGGGAGGGCCTCTTTGGACGAGCAGTTCTTC. It encodes CASSFHSGRASLDEQFF.

In its sample, this clonotype was seen many times. The CDR3 loop reads CASSYYAGQETQYF. Written as DNA, the CDR3 is TGTGCCAGCAGTTACTATGCAGGCCAAGAGACCCAGTACTTC. The chain uses TRBV6-6 and TRBJ2-5; the D is unclear. This CDR3 is 14 amino acids long. The germline V gene encodes CDR1 MNHNY and CDR2 SVGAGI (reference sequence). V was shortened by 1 base and J by 1 base, with 7 bases between the two germline ends.

The rearrangement joins TRBV6-2 or TRBV6-3 to TRBJ2-7; TRBD2 matches at 13 bases. The ends lost 9 bases at V and 5 bases at J; junction bases unmatched: 16. Germline lookup yields CDR1 MNHEY and CDR2 SVGEGT. The CDR3 sequence is 17 residues long. The CDR3 sequence is CASHPRLAGGPPHEQYF. CDR3 DNA: TGTGCCAGTCACCCGAGACTAGCGGGAGGCCCACCCCACGAGCAGTACTTC.

This clonotype was seen repeatedly, ten times or more. This rearrangement joins TRBV11-2 to TRBJ2-1; D not certain. Trimming removed 1 base from V and 3 bases from J, with 4 bases in between. The CDR3 is 13 residues long. The V gene's germline CDR1 is SGHAT and CDR2 FQNNGV. In DNA form, the CDR3 reads TGTGCCAGCAGCTTAGTGCTCTACAATGAGCAGTTCTTC. The encoded protein is CASSLVLYNEQFF.

This clonotype was recorded at least ten times. V usage is TRBV4-1 and J usage is TRBJ2-3; D unclear. This CDR3 region has 15 residues. Trimming stripped 0 bases from V and 2 bases from J, with 9 bases between. The germline gives CDR1 MGHRA, CDR2 YSYEKL. The CDR3 loop is CASSQDGLSTDTQYF. CDR3 nucleotides: TGCGCCAGCAGCCAAGATGGGCTTTCCACAGATACGCAGTATTTT.

This clonotype was seen at least ten times. The chain uses TRBV12-3 or TRBV12-4 and TRBJ2-7, with a weak D call TRBD1 (6 bases). This CDR3 spans 14 amino acids. V was trimmed by 1 base and J by 6 bases, leaving 13 bases between them. The CDR3 bases are TGTGCCAGCAGTTTAGAGAAGGACAGAGGCGAGCAGTACTTC. It is translated as CASSLEKDRGEQYF.

This clonotype was counted ten times or more. This rearrangement joins TRBV4-1 to TRBJ1-5; D gene ambiguous. Trimming took off 1 base at V and 0 bases at J, with 7 bases between the two ends. The germline gives CDR1 MGHRA, CDR2 YSYEKL. This CDR3 has 15 amino acids. The CDR3: CASSQGGNSNQPQHF. In DNA, the CDR3 is TGCGCCAGCAGCCAAGGCGGGAATAGCAATCAGCCCCAGCATTTT.

This clonotype was recorded a few times. This chain joins TRBV4-3 and TRBJ2-1; D uncertain. CDR1 LGHNA and CDR2 YSLEER come from the germline V gene. Trimming removed 4 bases at V and 4 bases at J, with 11 bases between. The CDR3 is 14 amino acids. The CDR3 spells CASSPGVGYNEQFF. The CDR3 region has the DNA TGCGCCAGCAGCCCCGGAGTGGGGTACAATGAGCAGTTCTTC.

This chain connects TRBV27 to TRBJ2-7, with D unclear. The length of the CDR3 is 13 residues. Per the germline V gene, CDR1 is MNHEY and CDR2 is SMNVEV (reference sequence). V gave up 0 bases and J gave up 4 bases, with 7 bases separating them. The CDR3 sequence is CASSLSERYEQYF. Written as DNA, the CDR3 is TGTGCCAGCAGTTTATCGGAAAGGTACGAGCAGTACTTC.

This clonotype was picked up many times. The J gene is TRBJ2-5, the V gene TRBV7-9, with TRBD1 matching 9 bases. Germline CDR1 SEHNR, CDR2 FQNEAQ (reference sequence). This CDR3 is built from 20 residues. Trimming cost V 1 base and J 3 bases; bases outside gene matches: 18. The CDR3 DNA follows: TGTGCCAGCAGCTTAGTTGCGGGGACAGGGCCCAAATACGTCAAAGAGACCCAGTACTTC. Amino acid sequence: CASSLVAGTGPKYVKETQYF.

As for this clonotype: A read error may be the cause here, since a much bigger clone is one base away. This chain links TRBV5-3 with TRBJ2-7; D unclear. TRBV5-3 is assigned to the ORF class and has an uncertain function. CDR3 size: 15 residues. CDR3: CASSFTQRGVYEQYF. The CDR3 nucleotides read TGTGCCAGCAGCTTTACCCAGCGTGGTGTCTACGAGCAGTACTTC.